These T cell receptor beta chains were read from a single sample in a study of blood T cell repertoires in COVID-19. Clones were sequenced by immunoSEQ multiplex PCR, and TCRdb holds only the in-frame ones, with some missing. Of approximately 200,000 clones in the sample, roughly 86% are singletons; the top ten hold around 2.8%. The sequenced material came from peripheral blood. Every receptor here comes from a woman aged 60 to 75 with acute or convalescent COVID-19. The CDR3 runs from the conserved cysteine through the conserved F or W.

>TRBJ2-5|TRBV7-9
CASSPLAGEETQYF
>TRBJ2-1|TRBV11-3
CASSSGQGTGEQFF
>TRBJ2-3|TRBV14
CASSHASGGLTDTQYF
>TRBJ2-2|TRBV18
CASSSRTGELFF
>TRBJ1-4|TRBV7-6
CASSFNSRGVWEKLFF
>TRBJ2-1|TRBV6-2/TRBV6-3
CASSPDYLPYNEQFF
>TRBJ2-3|TRBV6-5
CASSYKMGQGIDTQYF
>TRBJ2-6|TRBV6-4
CASSERGQGLFSGANVLTF
>TRBJ1-3|TRBV27
CASSRVGQASGNTIYF
>TRBJ2-7|TRBV3-1/TRBV3-2
CASSPTLGSEREQYF
>TRBJ1-4|TRBV4-2
CASGTRAGAYEKLFF
>TRBJ2-1|TRBV9
CASSGPGLKVSNEQFF
>TRBJ2-7|TRBV29-1
CSVSSGLGGYEQYF
>TRBJ2-3|TRBV5-1
CASSPVGTQASTDTQYF
>TRBJ2-2|TRBV9
CASSPVQGYTGELFF
>TRBJ2-5|TRBV7-9
CASSYLRGGRETQYF
>TRBJ1-5|TRBV24-1
CATSETGLQPQHF
>TRBJ1-6|TRBV2
CASRVAGGWNNSPLHF
>TRBJ1-1|TRBV11-2
CASSWDRVEAFF
>TRBJ2-3|TRBV3-1/TRBV3-2
CASSLGKTSGRGGSTDTQYF
>TRBJ1-2|TRBV5-6
CASSPGQATYGYTF
>TRBJ1-2|TRBV19
CASSLDSNYGYTF
>TRBJ1-2|TRBV18
CASSPPRYDSYGYTF
>TRBJ1-1|TRBV18
CASSPPDRQDTEAFF
>TRBJ2-1|TRBV29-1
CSVEESGSSYNEQFF
>TRBJ1-2|TRBV5-1
CASSLGGLDSPYGYTF
>TRBJ2-3|TRBV7-2
CASSLTLAGGPLDTQYF
>TRBJ2-1|TRBV7-2
CASSFGIGEQFF
>TRBJ2-3|TRBV6-5
CASSGTDTDTQYF
>TRBJ2-7|TRBV6-6
CASSTSGKTYEQYF
>TRBJ1-1|TRBV19
CASPTVMNTEAFF
>TRBJ1-5|TRBV10-3
CAISEPRGGRGYSNQPQHF
>TRBJ2-4|TRBV10-2
CASRTSGGAGNIQYF
>TRBJ2-5|TRBV4-2
CASSQGGKRAWYQETQYF
>TRBJ1-5|TRBV19
CASSIGGPSTPSNQPQHF
>TRBJ2-7|TRBV19
CASSETSGTYYEQYF
>TRBJ2-1|TRBV5-1
CASSLGSASYNEQFF
>TRBJ2-5|TRBV7-8
CASSSGAGRRETQYF
>TRBJ1-4|TRBV9
CASSSGGRHEKLFF
>TRBJ1-1|TRBV18
CASSRTGLHTEAFF
>TRBJ1-1|TRBV5-1
CASSLGFAGLNTEAFF
>TRBJ2-1|TRBV19
CASAPRAGGFRDEQFF
>TRBJ2-7|TRBV3-1/TRBV3-2
CASSQDGGVLYYEQYF
>TRBJ1-2|TRBV15
CATSRGDSDGYGYTF
>TRBJ2-7|TRBV3-1/TRBV3-2
CASSRGARGPSGAYEQYF
>TRBJ2-1|TRBV5-4
CASSPGSGTARRNEQFF
>TRBJ2-5|TRBV3-1/TRBV3-2
CASSQDLAGGPRETQYF
>TRBJ2-3|TRBV3-1/TRBV3-2
CASSQESANPDTQYF
>TRBJ1-4|TRBV6-5
CASSYHDSANEKLFF
>TRBJ2-1|TRBV7-2
CASSLGFGTYNEQFF
>TRBJ1-4|TRBV2
CASKQGSEKLFF
>TRBJ2-3|TRBV24-1
CATTSGQYTDTQYF
>TRBJ2-4|TRBV7-3
CASSLGHRNIQYF
>TRBJ1-2|TRBV27
CASSSGTGVHGYTF
>TRBJ2-5|TRBV19
CASSTDRGQETQYF
>TRBJ2-2|TRBV6-5
CASSFTRGGSGELFF
>TRBJ2-1|TRBV5-1
CASSWQLPGGNEQFF